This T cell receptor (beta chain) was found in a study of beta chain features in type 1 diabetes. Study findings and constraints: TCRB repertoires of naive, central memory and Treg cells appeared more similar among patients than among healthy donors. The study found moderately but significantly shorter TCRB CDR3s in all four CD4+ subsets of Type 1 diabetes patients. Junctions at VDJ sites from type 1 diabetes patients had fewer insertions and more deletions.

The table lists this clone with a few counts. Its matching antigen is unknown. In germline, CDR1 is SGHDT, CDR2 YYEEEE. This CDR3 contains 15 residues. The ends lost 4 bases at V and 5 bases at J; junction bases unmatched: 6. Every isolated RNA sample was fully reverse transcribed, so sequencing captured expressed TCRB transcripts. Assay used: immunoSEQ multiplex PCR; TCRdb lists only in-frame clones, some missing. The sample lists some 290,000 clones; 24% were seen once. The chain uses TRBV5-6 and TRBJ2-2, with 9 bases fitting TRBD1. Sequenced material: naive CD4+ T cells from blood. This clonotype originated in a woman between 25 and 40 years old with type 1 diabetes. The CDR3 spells CASSLQGAWTGELFF. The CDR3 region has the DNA TGTGCCAGCAGCCTACAGGGGGCATGGACCGGGGAGCTGTTTTTT.